A single sample is the source of the 25 T cell receptor beta chains below, sequenced in a study of T cell clonality in common variable immunodeficiency. Method: immunoSEQ multiplex PCR; TCRdb's copy keeps in-frame clones and lacks some. The specimen has 50,000 or so clones, none found just once. The sample consisted of peripheral blood mononuclear cells. The receptors here all came from a person between 18 and 69 years old in good health.

This clone has at least ten counts. The read ends 3 residues shy of where the CDR3 ends; the end is completed using the germline J gene. V gene TRBV28 combines with J gene TRBJ1-1; 9 positions match TRBD1. This CDR3 spans 13 amino acids. Germline V CDR1 and CDR2: MDHEN, SYDVKM. The ends lost 6 bases at V and 5 bases at J; junction bases unmatched: 4. The part of the CDR3 DNA that was read is TGTGCCAGCAGGGGACAGGGTCGGACTGAA. It specifies CASRGQGRTE. The entire CDR3 protein is CASRGQGRTEAFF.

Worth noting for this clone: The read ends 3 residues early relative to the CDR3; the germline J gene fills the gap. The chain carries TRBV30 and TRBJ2-2, with 9 bases matching TRBD1. Germline V gene sequence: CDR1 GTSNPN, CDR2 SVGIG (reference sequence). CDR3 length equals 16 residues. Incomplete CDR3 DNA: TGTGCCTGGAGTTTAACAAACAGGGGGCTTTGGGAAAAG. It encodes CAWSLTNRGLWEK. The complete CDR3 protein is CAWSLTNRGLWEKLFF.

This clone was seen ten or more times. Read data end 3 residues before the CDR3 end; the end is taken from the germline J gene. This chain links TRBV30 with TRBJ1-4, with D unresolved. The CDR3 extends over 14 amino acids. Germline assignment: CDR1 GTSNPN and CDR2 SVGIG (reference sequence). Trimming cost V 2 bases and J 7 bases, with 14 bases left between them. The CDR3 sequence is CAWSRLLRSEKLFF. CDR3 bases read: TGTGCCTGGAGTCGACTCCTAAGGAGTGAAAAA.

Notes on this clone: The CDR3 end falls 3 residues outside the read, so it is completed with the germline J gene. The V call is TRBV5-6, the J call TRBJ1-2; D is unclear. The CDR3 covers 12 residues. Germline loops: CDR1 SGHDT, CDR2 YYEEEE. The part of the CDR3 DNA that was read is TGTGCCAGCAGCTTGTCTCCCTACGAC. The encoded protein is CASSLSPYD. In full, the CDR3 is CASSLSPYDYTF.

In this sample, this clone turned up many times. The CDR3 is cut off 3 residues early in the read; its end comes from the germline J gene. This chain links TRBV19 with TRBJ1-1, with D tentatively TRBD1 (6 bases). This CDR3 is 13 amino acids long. Germline assignment: CDR1 LNHDA and CDR2 SQIVND (reference sequence). V was trimmed by 9 bases and J by 7 bases, leaving 18 bases between them. CDR3 residues: CASRLQGDREAFF. The part of the CDR3 DNA that was read is TGTGCCAGCAGATTACAGGGAGACCGTGAA.

A word on this clone: The CDR3 end is not reached by the read, which stops 3 residues before it; the germline J gene fills it in. The genes are TRBV2 and TRBJ1-1; D gene unclear. This CDR3 spans 13 amino acids. Trimming took 8 bases from V and 4 from J, leaving 14 bases between them. Germline CDR1 SNHLY, CDR2 FYNNEI. Incomplete CDR3 DNA: TGTGCCAGCCAGGAAGGGCCGCGCACTGAA. Protein sequence: CASQEGPRTE. In full, the CDR3 is CASQEGPRTEAFF.

This clone was observed many times. The part of the CDR3 DNA that was read is TGTGCCAGCTCGTCGACCAGTTGGGGCTTTAGCACAGATACG. Residues: CASSSTSWGFSTDT. The complete CDR3 sequence is CASSSTSWGFSTDTQYF. The gene calls are TRBV18 and TRBJ2-3; D perhaps matches TRBD1 (5 bases). The CDR3 is cut off 3 residues early in the read; its end comes from the germline J gene. The CDR3 contains 17 residues. The V and J ends lost 6 bases and 0 bases respectively, with 19 bases between them. In germline, CDR1 is KGHSH, CDR2 LQKENI. The full variable domain, its missing parts supplied by reference TRBV18 and TRBJ2-3, is NAGVMQNPRHLVRRRGQEARLRCSPMKGHSHVYWYRQLPEEGLKFMVYLQKENIIDESGMPKERFSAEFPKEGPSILRIQQVVRGDSAAYFCASSSTSWGFSTDTQYFGPGTRLTVL.

This clone was recorded many times. Read sequence stops 3 residues before the CDR3 end, and the germline J gene provides the missing end. J is TRBJ1-2 and V is TRBV5-6, with 7 bases lining up with TRBD1. Per the germline V gene, CDR1 is SGHDT and CDR2 is YYEEEE. The CDR3 spans 15 residues. V was clipped by 0 bases and J by 3 bases; unmatched bases: 5. CDR3 bases read: TGTGCCAGCAGCTTGGTGATAGGGGGCCACTATGGC. Translated: CASSLVIGGHYG. The full CDR3 is CASSLVIGGHYGYTF.

Ten or more counts support this clone. Read coverage stops 3 residues before the CDR3 terminus; the germline J gene supplies the remainder. V gene TRBV30 combines with J gene TRBJ1-6; 7 positions match TRBD1. This CDR3 is 13 amino acids long. With 2 bases clipped from V and 10 bases from J, the junction kept 5 bases outside the gene matches. The germline CDR1 and CDR2 sequences are GTSNPN and SVGIG (reference sequence). The part of the CDR3 DNA that was read is TGTGCCTGGAGTCGTGACAGGGACTCACCC. Protein sequence: CAWSRDRDSP. The entire CDR3 is CAWSRDRDSPLHF.

With regard to this clone: The read ends 3 residues shy of where the CDR3 ends; the end is completed using the germline J gene. This chain links TRBV11-2 with TRBJ1-2, with TRBD1 as a possible D gene (5 bases). Trimming cost V 1 base and J 2 bases, with 11 bases left between them. The CDR3 is 15 residues long. Per germline, CDR1 SGHAT and CDR2 FQNNGV. CDR3 DNA, as far as it was read: TGTGCCAGCAGCTTAGGTCGGCAGGGAAACTATGGC. Amino acid sequence: CASSLGRQGNYG. In full, the CDR3 is CASSLGRQGNYGYTF.

Of note for this clone: The sequence runs out 3 residues before the end of the CDR3; the remainder is reconstructed from the germline J gene. The chain links TRBV20-1 to TRBJ2-1; D is possibly TRBD1 (5 bases). V was cut by 6 bases and J by 2 bases, with 11 bases left in between. This CDR3 has 13 amino acids. In germline, CDR1 is DFQATT, CDR2 SNEGSKA (reference sequence). CDR3: CSADSTTYNEQFF. The DNA read from the CDR3 is TGCAGTGCCGACAGTACCACCTACAATGAG.

This clone occurred many times. The read stops 3 residues short of the end of the CDR3; the missing end is completed from the germline J gene. The chain recombines TRBV20-1 with TRBJ2-3; 9 bases line up with TRBD2. The CDR3 runs to 18 residues. With V trimmed by 3 bases and J by 0 bases, 13 bases remained unmatched. CDR1 DFQATT and CDR2 SNEGSKA come from the germline V gene (reference sequence). This chain's CDR3 is CSASLASGLAGSTDTQYF. CDR3 DNA (partial): TGCAGTGCTAGTCTCGCTTCGGGACTAGCAGGGAGCACAGATACG.

At least ten counts were recorded for this clone. The sequence runs out 3 residues before the end of the CDR3; the remainder is reconstructed from the germline J gene. The chain recombines TRBV10-1 with TRBJ1-2; D might be TRBD1 (5 bases). The CDR3 has 15 residues. With 0 bases removed from V and 6 bases from J, the gap between germline ends came to 14 bases. Germline CDR1 reads WNHNN; CDR2 reads SYGVQD (reference sequence). The covered CDR3 bases are TGCGCCAGCAGTGAGTCGATTGGCACAGGAGATGGC. Translation gives CASSESIGTGDG. The entire CDR3 protein reads CASSESIGTGDGYTF.

This clone has a count of ten or more. The read ends 3 residues before the CDR3 terminus; that terminus is restored from the germline J gene. The rearrangement uses TRBV2 and TRBJ1-5; TRBD1 is a possible D gene (6 bases). The CDR3 spans 15 residues. Germline values: CDR1 SNHLY, CDR2 FYNNEI. V lost 7 bases, J lost 1 base, and 14 bases lay in between. The CDR3 protein is CASTKDSRSNQPQHF. CDR3 DNA (partial): TGTGCCAGCACAAAGGACAGCCGGAGCAATCAGCCC.

This clone was observed many times. The part of the CDR3 DNA that was read is TGTGCCAGCAGCTTAGTTCGGTACGAG. It yields the protein CASSLVRYE. The whole CDR3 protein is CASSLVRYEQYF. The chain combines TRBV13 with TRBJ2-7, with D uncertain. The read terminates 3 residues before the CDR3 end, so the remaining end is supplied by the germline J gene. Trimming pared 1 base from V and 4 bases from J, leaving 5 bases between. Germline V lookup: CDR1 PRHDT, CDR2 FYEKMQ (reference sequence). The CDR3 is made up of 12 amino acids.

This clone came up many times. The read terminates 3 residues ahead of where the CDR3 ends, so the germline J gene completes it. V is TRBV7-6 and J is TRBJ2-3; no clear D gene. CDR1 and CDR2 (germline): SGHVS, FNYEAQ. The CDR3 spans 14 residues. CDR3 sequence: CASSLDPKALTQYF. The part of the CDR3 DNA that was read is TGTGCCAGCAGCTTAGACCCGAAAGCGCTCACG.

This clone has at least ten counts. From the germline J gene comes the end of the CDR3, since the read stops 3 residues before it. The rearrangement uses TRBV5-4 and TRBJ2-1; D may be TRBD2 (7 bases). V lost 4 bases, J lost 3 bases, and 14 bases lay in between. The germline V gene has CDR1 SGHNT and CDR2 YYREEE (reference sequence). This CDR3 has 15 residues. The CDR3 here is CASSPQGGVYNEQFF. The CDR3 DNA, read in part, is TGTGCCAGCAGCCCACAGGGAGGGGTCTACAATGAG. The full variable domain, with the rest looked up from reference TRBV5-4 and TRBJ2-1, is ETGVTQSPTHLIKTRGQQVTLRCSSQSGHNTVSWYQQALGQGPQFIFQYYREEENGRGNFPPRFSGLQFPNYSSELNVNALELDDSALYLCASSPQGGVYNEQFFGPGTRLTVL.

Only a few counts were recorded for this clone. The read ends 3 residues shy of where the CDR3 ends; the end is completed using the germline J gene. The V gene is TRBV19, the J gene TRBJ1-2, with no clear D. Germline CDR1 LNHDA, CDR2 SQIVND (reference sequence). CDR3 length: 15 residues. The CDR3 sequence is CASSTNSDSYNDYTF. Partial CDR3 DNA: TGTGCCAGTAGTACAAACTCCGACTCCTACAATGAC.

This clone was seen repeatedly, ten times or more. The CDR3 is cut off 3 residues early in the read; its end comes from the germline J gene. The V gene is TRBV19, the J gene TRBJ1-5; perhaps TRBD1 as D (6 bases). Per germline, CDR1 LNHDA and CDR2 SQIVND (reference sequence). V dropped 6 bases and J dropped 3 bases, with 15 bases sitting between them. This CDR3 comprises 15 residues. CDR3 protein: CASRDGGRLNQPQHF. CDR3 bases read: TGTGCCAGTAGGGATGGGGGCAGGCTCAATCAGCCC.

There are many counts of this clone. The CDR3 end lies 3 residues beyond the end of the read and is filled in from the germline J gene. The rearrangement joins TRBV14 to TRBJ2-7, with 12 bases that match TRBD1. Germline V gene lookup returns CDR1 SGHDN and CDR2 FVKESK. CDR3 size: 15 residues. V trimming: 2 bases; J trimming: 6 bases; junction bases outside the gene matches: 5. The CDR3 bases that were read are TGTGCCAGCAGCCAACCGGGACAGGGGGCGTCCGAG. This encodes CASSQPGQGASE. The entire CDR3 protein reads CASSQPGQGASEQYF.

This clone has ten or more counts. Read sequence stops 3 residues before the CDR3 end, and the germline J gene provides the missing end. The chain has TRBV20-1 and TRBJ1-2, with 10 bases fitting TRBD1. The CDR3 consists of 15 residues. With V trimmed by 3 bases and J by 4 bases, 8 bases remained unmatched. CDR1 and CDR2 from the germline V gene are DFQATT and SNEGSKA (reference sequence). Incomplete CDR3 DNA: TGCAGTGCTAGGGCCCCGGGACAGGGGCTCTATGGC. It encodes CSARAPGQGLYG. From start to end, the CDR3 is CSARAPGQGLYGYTF.

The table lists this clone with many counts. With the read ending 3 residues before the CDR3 end, the germline J gene is used to fill in that end. The chain joins TRBV5-6 to TRBJ1-1, with D possibly TRBD1 on 5 matching bases. The germline V and J ends were trimmed by 0 bases and 0 bases, with 9 bases remaining between them. CDR1 and CDR2 from the germline V gene are SGHDT and YYEEEE. This CDR3 contains 15 residues. CDR3 bases read: TGTGCCAGCAGCTTGGACCCAGGGCTGAACACTGAA. Protein sequence: CASSLDPGLNTE. From start to end, the CDR3 is CASSLDPGLNTEAFF.

This clone was counted many times. The CDR3 extends 3 residues past the end of the read, so its final part is completed from the germline J gene. The chain employs TRBV5-5 and TRBJ1-1; 7 bases fit TRBD1. CDR1 and CDR2 (germline): SGHKS, YYEKEE (reference sequence). The CDR3 is 12 residues long. The DNA read from the CDR3 is TGTGCCAGCAGGTCCGCAGGGGGAAAC. It specifies CASRSAGGN. The entire CDR3 sequence reads CASRSAGGNAFF.

This clone was recorded at least ten times. The CDR3 is cut off 3 residues early in the read; its end comes from the germline J gene. The chain couples TRBV20-1 to TRBJ2-1, with 10 bases fitting TRBD2. Germline V gene sequence: CDR1 DFQATT, CDR2 SNEGSKA (reference sequence). Trimming at V came to 3 bases and at J to 0 bases, leaving 8 bases not matched to a gene. This CDR3 has 17 amino acids. The CDR3 loop reads CSARALAGASSYNEQFF. Partial CDR3 DNA: TGCAGTGCTAGGGCGCTAGCGGGGGCTAGCTCCTACAATGAG.

This clone has just a few counts. At one end the junction does not follow the germline gene, possibly because of a read error. From the germline J gene comes the end of the CDR3, since the read stops 3 residues before it. This CDR3 is also generated by other DNA sequences in the sample. The chain employs TRBV5-1 and TRBJ1-3, with D perhaps matching TRBD1 (5 bases). This CDR3 has 16 residues. Germline CDR1 and CDR2: SGHRS and YFSETQ. The part of the CDR3 DNA that was read is TGCGCCAGCAGCTCTCAAGGACACACCGGTGGAAACACT. The encoded protein is CASSSQGHTGGNT. The entire CDR3 sequence reads CASSSQGHTGGNTIYF.